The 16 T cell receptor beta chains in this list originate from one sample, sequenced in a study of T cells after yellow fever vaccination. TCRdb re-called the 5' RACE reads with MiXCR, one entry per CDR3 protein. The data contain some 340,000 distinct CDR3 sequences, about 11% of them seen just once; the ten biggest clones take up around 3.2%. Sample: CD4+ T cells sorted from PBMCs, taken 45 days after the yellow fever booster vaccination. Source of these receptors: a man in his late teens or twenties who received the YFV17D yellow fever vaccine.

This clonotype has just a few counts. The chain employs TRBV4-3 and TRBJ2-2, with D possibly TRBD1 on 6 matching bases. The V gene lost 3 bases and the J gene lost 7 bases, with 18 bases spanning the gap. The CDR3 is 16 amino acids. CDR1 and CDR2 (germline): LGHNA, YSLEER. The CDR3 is CASSHVHRDIDGELFF. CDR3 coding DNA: TGCGCCAGCAGCCATGTACACCGGGACATAGACGGGGAGCTGTTTTTT.

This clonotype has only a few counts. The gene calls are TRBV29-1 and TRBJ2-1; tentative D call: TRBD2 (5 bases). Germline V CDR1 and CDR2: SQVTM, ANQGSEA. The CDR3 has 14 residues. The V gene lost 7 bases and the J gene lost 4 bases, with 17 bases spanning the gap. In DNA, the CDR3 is TGCAGCGGGGGTCTTCGGCGGGTGTACAATGAGCAGTTCTTC. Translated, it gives CSGGLRRVYNEQFF.

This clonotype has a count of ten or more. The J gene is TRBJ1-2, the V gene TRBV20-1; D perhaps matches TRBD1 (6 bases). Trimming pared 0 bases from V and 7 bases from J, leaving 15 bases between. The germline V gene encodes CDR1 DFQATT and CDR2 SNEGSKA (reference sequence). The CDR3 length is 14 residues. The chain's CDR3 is CSARDRGGTVGYTF. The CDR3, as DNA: TGCAGTGCTAGAGATAGGGGGGGGACCGTTGGCTACACCTTC.

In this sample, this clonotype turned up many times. CDR3 residues: CASSFTGGEGRAFF. The CDR3 DNA follows: TGTGCCAGCAGCTTTACAGGGGGCGAGGGTCGAGCTTTCTTT. The gene calls are TRBV7-9 and TRBJ1-1, with TRBD1 matching 9 bases. V shed 3 bases, J shed 10 bases, and the junction held 9 bases outside the gene matches. The CDR3 is 14 amino acids. The germline V gene encodes CDR1 SEHNR and CDR2 FQNEAQ (reference sequence). Full variable domain (outside the CDR3, taken from reference TRBV7-9 and TRBJ1-1): DTGVSQNPRHKITKRGQNVTFRCDPISEHNRLYWYRQTLGQGPEFLTYFQNEAQLEKSRLLSDRFSAERPKGSFSTLEIQRTEQGDSAMYLCASSFTGGEGRAFFGQGTRLTVV.

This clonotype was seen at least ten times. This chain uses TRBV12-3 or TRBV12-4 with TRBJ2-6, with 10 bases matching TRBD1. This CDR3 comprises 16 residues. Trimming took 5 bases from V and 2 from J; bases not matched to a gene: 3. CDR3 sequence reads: CASSPTGGTGANVLTF. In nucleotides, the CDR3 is TGTGCCAGCAGTCCGACAGGGGGCACTGGGGCCAACGTCCTGACTTTC.

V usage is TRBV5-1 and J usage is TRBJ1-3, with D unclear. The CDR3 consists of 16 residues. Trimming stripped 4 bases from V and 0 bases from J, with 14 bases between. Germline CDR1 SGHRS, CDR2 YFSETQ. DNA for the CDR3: TGCGCCAGCAGCATGGTCGAAGTGAGCTCTGGAAACACCATATATTTT. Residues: CASSMVEVSSGNTIYF. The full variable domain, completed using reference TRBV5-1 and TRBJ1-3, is KAGVTQTPRYLIKTRGQQVTLSCSPISGHRSVSWYQQTPGQGLQFLFEYFSETQRNKGNFPGRFSGRQFSNSRSEMNVSTLELGDSALYLCASSMVEVSSGNTIYFGEGSWLTVV.

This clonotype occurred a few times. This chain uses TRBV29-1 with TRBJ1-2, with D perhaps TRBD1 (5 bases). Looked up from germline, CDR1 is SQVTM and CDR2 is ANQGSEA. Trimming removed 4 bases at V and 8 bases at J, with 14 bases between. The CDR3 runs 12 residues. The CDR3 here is CSVVKGFGGYTF. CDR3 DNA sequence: TGCAGCGTTGTAAAGGGGTTTGGGGGCTACACCTTC. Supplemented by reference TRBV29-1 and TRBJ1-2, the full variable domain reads SAVISQKPSRDICQRGTSLTIQCQVDSQVTMMFWYRQQPGQSLTLIATANQGSEATYESGFVIDKFPISRPNLTFSTLTVSNMSPEDSSIYLCSVVKGFGGYTFGSGTRLTVV.

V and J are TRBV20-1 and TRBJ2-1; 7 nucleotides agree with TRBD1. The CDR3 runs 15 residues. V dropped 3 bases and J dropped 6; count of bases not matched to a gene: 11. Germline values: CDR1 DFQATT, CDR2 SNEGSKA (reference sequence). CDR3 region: CSARGAGAGGNEQFF. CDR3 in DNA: TGCAGTGCTAGGGGGGCCGGGGCAGGGGGCAATGAGCAGTTCTTC.

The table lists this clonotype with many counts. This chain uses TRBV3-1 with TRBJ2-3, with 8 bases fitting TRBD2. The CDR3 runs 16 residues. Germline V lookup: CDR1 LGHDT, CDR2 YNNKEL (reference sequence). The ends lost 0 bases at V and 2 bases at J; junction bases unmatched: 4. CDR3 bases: TGTGCCAGCAGCCAAGATTCAGGACTAGCCACAGATACGCAGTATTTT. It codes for CASSQDSGLATDTQYF.

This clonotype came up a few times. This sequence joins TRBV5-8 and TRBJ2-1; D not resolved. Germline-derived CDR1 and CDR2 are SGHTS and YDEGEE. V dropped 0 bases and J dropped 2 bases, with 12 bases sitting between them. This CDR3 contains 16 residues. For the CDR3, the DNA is TGTGCCAGCAGCTTGGGCACCCGTCGGGCCTACAATGAGCAGTTCTTC. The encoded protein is CASSLGTRRAYNEQFF.

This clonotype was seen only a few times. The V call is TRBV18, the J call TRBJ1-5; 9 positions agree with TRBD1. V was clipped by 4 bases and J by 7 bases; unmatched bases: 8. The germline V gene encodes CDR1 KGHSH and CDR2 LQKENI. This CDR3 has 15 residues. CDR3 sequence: CASSRQGERGQPQHF. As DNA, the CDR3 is TGTGCCAGCTCACGACAGGGGGAGAGAGGACAGCCCCAGCATTTT.

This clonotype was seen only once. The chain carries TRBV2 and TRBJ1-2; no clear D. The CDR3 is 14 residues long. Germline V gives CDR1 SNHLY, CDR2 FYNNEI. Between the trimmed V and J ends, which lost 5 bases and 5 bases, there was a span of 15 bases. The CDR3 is CASSPLGREYGYTF. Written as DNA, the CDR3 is TGTGCCAGCAGTCCCCTGGGGAGGGAATATGGCTACACCTTC. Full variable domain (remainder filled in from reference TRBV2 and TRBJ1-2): EPEVTQTPSHQVTQMGQEVILRCVPISNHLYFYWYRQILGQKVEFLVSFYNNEISEKSEIFDDQFSVERPDGSNFTLKIRSTKLEDSAMYFCASSPLGREYGYTFGSGTRLTVV.

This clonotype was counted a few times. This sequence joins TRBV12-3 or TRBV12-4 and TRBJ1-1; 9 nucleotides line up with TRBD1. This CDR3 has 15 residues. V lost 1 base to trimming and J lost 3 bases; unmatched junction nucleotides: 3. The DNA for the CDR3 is TGTGCCAGCAGTTTAGGACAGGGGGGAGACACTGAAGCTTTCTTT. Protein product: CASSLGQGGDTEAFF.

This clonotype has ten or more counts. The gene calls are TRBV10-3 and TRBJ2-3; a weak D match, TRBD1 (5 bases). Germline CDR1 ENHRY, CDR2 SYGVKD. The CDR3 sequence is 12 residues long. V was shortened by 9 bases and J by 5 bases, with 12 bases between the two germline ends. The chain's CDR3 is CAIRSQGDTQYF. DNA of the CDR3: TGTGCCATAAGGTCCCAGGGAGATACGCAGTATTTT.

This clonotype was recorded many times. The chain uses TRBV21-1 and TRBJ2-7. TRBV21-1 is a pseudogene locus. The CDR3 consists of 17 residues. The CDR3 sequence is CASSKEQSGQDPYEQYV. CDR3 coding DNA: TGTGCCAGCAGCAAAGAACAGTCAGGACAGGATCCCTACGAGCAGTACGTC.

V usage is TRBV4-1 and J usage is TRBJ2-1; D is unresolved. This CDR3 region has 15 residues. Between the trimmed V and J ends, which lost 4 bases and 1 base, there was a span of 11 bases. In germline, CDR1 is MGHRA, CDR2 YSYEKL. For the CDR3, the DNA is TGCGCCAGCAGCCTCAGCTATCGATCCTACAATGAGCAGTTCTTC. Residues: CASSLSYRSYNEQFF.